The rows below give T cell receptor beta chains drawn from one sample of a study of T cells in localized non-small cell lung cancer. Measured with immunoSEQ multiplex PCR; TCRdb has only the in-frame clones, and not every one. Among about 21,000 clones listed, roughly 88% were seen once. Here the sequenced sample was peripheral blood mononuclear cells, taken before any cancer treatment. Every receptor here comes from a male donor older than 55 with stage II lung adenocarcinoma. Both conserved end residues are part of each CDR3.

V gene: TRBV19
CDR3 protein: CASSDSMNTEAFF

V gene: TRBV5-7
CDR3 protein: CASSWGNSGNTIYF

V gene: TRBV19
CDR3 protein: CASSIDLAGVETQYF

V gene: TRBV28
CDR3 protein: CASSLKGQPQHF

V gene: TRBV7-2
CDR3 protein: CASSLAGFSYNEQFF

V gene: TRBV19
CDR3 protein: CASSRGDRGYLSGANVLTF

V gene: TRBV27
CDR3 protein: CASMSRTLEETQYF

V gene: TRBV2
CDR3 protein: CASSNPGQGREKLFF

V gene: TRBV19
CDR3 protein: CASSLLWSGARYNEQFF

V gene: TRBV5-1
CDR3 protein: CASRSTVADTQYF

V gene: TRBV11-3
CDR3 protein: CASSSWNTEAFF

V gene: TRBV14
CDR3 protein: CASSQDRRQSYTF

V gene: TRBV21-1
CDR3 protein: CASSKDRQGPPNTEAFF

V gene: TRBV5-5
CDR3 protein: CASSLGWGGEKLFF

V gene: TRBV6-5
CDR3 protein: CASSYNEGYEQYF